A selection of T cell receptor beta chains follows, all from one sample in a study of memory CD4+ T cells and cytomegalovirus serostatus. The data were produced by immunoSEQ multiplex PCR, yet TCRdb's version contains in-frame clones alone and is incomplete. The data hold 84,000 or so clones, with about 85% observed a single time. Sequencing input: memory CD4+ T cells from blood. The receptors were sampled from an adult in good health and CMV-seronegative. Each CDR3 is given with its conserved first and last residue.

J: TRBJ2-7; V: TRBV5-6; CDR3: CASRPIEKGYEQYF
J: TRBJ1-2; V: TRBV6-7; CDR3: CASSYSWGASFYGYTF
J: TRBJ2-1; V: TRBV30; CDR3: CAWSVPRATNEQFF
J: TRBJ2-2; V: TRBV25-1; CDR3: CASSEYTGQGLVGELFF
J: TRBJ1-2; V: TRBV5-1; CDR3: CASQGARTFGYTF
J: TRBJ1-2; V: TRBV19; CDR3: CASSIMERSRYGYTF
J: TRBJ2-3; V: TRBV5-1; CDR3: CASSLAASGGSTDTQYF
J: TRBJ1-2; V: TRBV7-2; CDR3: CASSFEWQGGGYTF
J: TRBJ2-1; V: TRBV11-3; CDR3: CASSSLAGDYNEQFF
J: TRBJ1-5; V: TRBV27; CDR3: CASSPNPRGSQPQHF
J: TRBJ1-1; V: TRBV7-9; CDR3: CASSFKGTNTEAFF
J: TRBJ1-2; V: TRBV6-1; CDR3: CASSDLQGYGYTF
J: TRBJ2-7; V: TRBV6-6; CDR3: CASSSTDGGALSEQYF
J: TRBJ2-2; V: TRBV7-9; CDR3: CASSLGTSNTGELFF
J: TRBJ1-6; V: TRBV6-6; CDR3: CASSYSEGRGISPLHF
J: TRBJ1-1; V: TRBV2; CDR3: CASSDSVNTEAFF
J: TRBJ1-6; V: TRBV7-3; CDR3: CASSPTANNSPLHF
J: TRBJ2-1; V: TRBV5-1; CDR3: CASSSAGSGGHNSYNEQFF
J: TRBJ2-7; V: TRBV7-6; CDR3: CASSPGGGRGEQYF
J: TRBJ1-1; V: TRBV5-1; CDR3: CASSLDRTARAFF
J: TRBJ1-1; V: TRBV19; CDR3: CASSIEVATEEAFF
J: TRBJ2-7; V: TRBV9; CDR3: CASSADRQAYEQYF
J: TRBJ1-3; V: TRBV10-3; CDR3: CAIRTDSGNTIYF
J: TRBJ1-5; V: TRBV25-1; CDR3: CASSDPRTNQPQHF
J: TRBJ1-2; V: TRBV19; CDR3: CASSVSGTGFGYTF
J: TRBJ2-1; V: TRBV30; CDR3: CAWDRRGSNEQFF
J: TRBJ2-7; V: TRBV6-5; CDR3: CASGDRVGEQYF
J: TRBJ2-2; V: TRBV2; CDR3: CASSMDMGVGTGELFF
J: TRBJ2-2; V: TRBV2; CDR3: CARGQGADTGELFF
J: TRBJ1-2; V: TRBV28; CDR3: CASSSRDSYTF
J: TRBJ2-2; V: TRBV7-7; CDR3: CASSLGNTGELFF
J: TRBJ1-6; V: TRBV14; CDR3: CASSQERGSYNSPLHF
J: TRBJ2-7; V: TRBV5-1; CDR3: CASSFSQSRGGEQYF
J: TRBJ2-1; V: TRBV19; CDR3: CASRTSQGAYNEQFF
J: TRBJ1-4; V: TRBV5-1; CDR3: CASSLVVQGGGDEKLFF
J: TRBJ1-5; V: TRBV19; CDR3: CASQMFNQPQHF
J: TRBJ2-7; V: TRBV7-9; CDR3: CASSLSRPWDEQYF
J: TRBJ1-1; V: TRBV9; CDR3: CASSRTGGMNTEAFF
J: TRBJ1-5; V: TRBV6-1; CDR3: CASDDRGNQPQHF
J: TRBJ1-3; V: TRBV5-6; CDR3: CASSLEPTANSGNTIYF
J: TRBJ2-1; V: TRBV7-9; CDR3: CASSLPGLAGANEQFF
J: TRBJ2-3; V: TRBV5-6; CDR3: CASSLAGGAGTDTQYF
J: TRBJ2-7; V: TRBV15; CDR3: CATSRDMGTYEQYF
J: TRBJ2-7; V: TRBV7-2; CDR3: CASSLPQGRYEQYF
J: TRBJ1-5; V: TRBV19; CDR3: CASSTEGWDQPQHF
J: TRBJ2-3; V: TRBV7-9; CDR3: CASSLVSATDTQYF
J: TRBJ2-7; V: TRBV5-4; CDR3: CASSLDLDRTAYEQYF
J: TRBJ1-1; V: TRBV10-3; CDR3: CAISPGSTGHTEAFF
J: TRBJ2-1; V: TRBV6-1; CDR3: CASTRSGQQFF
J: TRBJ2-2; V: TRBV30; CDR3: CAWRPLGLAGANTGELFF